The table lists the clone carrying this T cell receptor (beta chain) with many counts. The antigen is unknown. This record comes from a study of molecular identifiers for immune sequencing clone quantification. As for the study in general: With replicates, the RNA of about 20,000 or 100,000 naive CD8 cells was split five ways and four were sequenced. Overall study findings and caveats: Clones with over 20 RNA copies captured over 99% of effector molecules but under 1% of naive ones. In a background of roughly 970,000 naive cells, spiked Jurkat TCR RNA from one cell was reportedly detectable.

Previously described methods and listed TCR primers were employed for the bulk TCR libraries. TCRdb re-called the PCR reads with MiXCR, one entry per CDR3 protein. The data hold approximately 550,000 distinct CDR3 sequences, with around 21% observed a single time. V lost 0 bases and J lost 2; bases outside the gene matches: 5. The CDR3 covers 16 residues. Germline V CDR1 and CDR2: LGHNA, YNFKEQ. Material for sequencing was naive CD8+ T cells from blood, with Jurkat cell RNA spiked in. Described subset: FACS-sorted CD8+CD4-CCR7+CD45RA+ naive T cells. The chain uses TRBV4-2 and TRBJ2-7; 9 bases are shared with TRBD2. The source is a human donor in good health. Some libraries in this study had Jurkat cell RNA spiked in. The CDR3 nucleotides read TGTGCCAGCAGCCAAGATCGGGCTAGCGGGGCCTACGAGCAGTACTTC. It translates to CASSQDRASGAYEQYF.